The 29 T cell receptor beta chains below were found in one sample sequenced in a study of blood T cell repertoires in COVID-19. Repertoires were generated with immunoSEQ multiplex PCR, while TCRdb's copy carries only in-frame clones and drops some. The data contain fewer than 250,000 clones, over 75% of them singletons. Sequencing input: peripheral blood. Every receptor here comes from a woman between 40 and 50 years old with acute or convalescent COVID-19.

The genes are TRBV12-3 or TRBV12-4 and TRBJ2-3, with TRBD2 matching over 7 bases. V lost 10 bases to trimming and J lost 5 bases; unmatched junction nucleotides: 6. The CDR3 consists of 12 residues. This chain's CDR3 is CATLGGIDTQYF. CDR3 in DNA: TGTGCCACATTGGGAGGGATAGATACGCAGTATTTT.

The chain employs TRBV7-9 and TRBJ1-6; 11 positions match TRBD1. The CDR3 is 16 amino acids. Germline V gene data show CDR1 as SEHNR and CDR2 as FQNEAQ (reference sequence). Trimming took 5 bases from V and 5 from J; bases not matched to a gene: 5. The CDR3 nucleotides are TGTGCCAGCAGCATTGGGACAGGGGGGGATAATTCACCCCTCCACTTT. Translating gives CASSIGTGGDNSPLHF.

Comment on this clone: This same CDR3 is encoded by further DNA sequences in the sample. The chain is built from TRBV5-1 and TRBJ1-5; TRBD1 aligns across 9 bases. In germline, CDR1 is SGHRS, CDR2 YFSETQ. With 4 bases clipped from V and 6 bases from J, the junction kept 8 bases outside the gene matches. The CDR3 spans 15 residues. Here the CDR3 reads CASSRTGEKGQPQHF. The DNA of the CDR3 is TGCGCCAGCAGCCGGACAGGGGAGAAGGGTCAGCCCCAGCATTTT.

The chain employs TRBV30 and TRBJ1-2; 7 nucleotides line up with TRBD1. CDR3 length equals 12 residues. Germline loops: CDR1 GTSNPN, CDR2 SVGIG (reference sequence). V was pared by 6 bases and J by 7 bases, with 8 bases of the junction left unmatched. CDR3 nucleotide sequence: TGTGCCTGTACAGGGGTCGGGGTTGGCTACACCTTC. Protein sequence: CACTGVGVGYTF.

V and J are TRBV28 and TRBJ1-4, with 7 bases that match TRBD1. The length of the CDR3 is 15 residues. The trim removed 6 bases at V and 0 bases at J, leaving 4 bases unmatched. In germline, CDR1 is MDHEN, CDR2 SYDVKM. The CDR3 DNA is TGTGCCAGCAGGCGACAGGGAACAACTAATGAAAAACTGTTTTTT. This encodes CASRRQGTTNEKLFF.

The V and J genes are TRBV2 and TRBJ1-2; D gene uncertain. The CDR3 is 14 amino acids. V was clipped by 2 bases and J by 0 bases, with 7 bases between them. Germline V gene lookup returns CDR1 SNHLY and CDR2 FYNNEI. DNA for the CDR3: TGTGCCAGCAGTGAAAGGAGAGCTAACTATGGCTACACCTTC. This gives the protein CASSERRANYGYTF.

The CDR3 DNA sequence: TGTGCCAGCAGTCCACAGGGGGCGGGCGGCACTGAAGCTTTCTTT. Translation: CASSPQGAGGTEAFF. The chain uses TRBV6-5 and TRBJ1-1, with 9 nucleotides matching TRBD1. V was pared by 5 bases and J by 4 bases, with 8 bases of the junction left unmatched. The CDR3 is 15 residues long. Per germline, CDR1 MNHEY and CDR2 SVGAGI.

V is TRBV29-1 and J is TRBJ1-1; tentative D call: TRBD1 (5 bases). V dropped 3 bases and J dropped 2 bases, with 10 bases sitting between them. The germline V gene has CDR1 SQVTM and CDR2 ANQGSEA. The CDR3 runs 13 residues. The CDR3 DNA reads as TGCAGCGTTGATGAGGACACAAACACTGAAGCTTTCTTT. Translation: CSVDEDTNTEAFF.

The genes are TRBV5-1 and TRBJ1-2, with 9 bases identical to TRBD1. Germline CDR1 is SGHRS and CDR2 is YFSETQ. This CDR3 has 15 residues. The trim removed 5 bases at V and 4 bases at J, leaving 9 bases unmatched. CDR3 DNA sequence: TGCGCCAGCAGGAAGGGACAGGGATTCGCCTATGGCTACACCTTC. Translating gives CASRKGQGFAYGYTF.

The chain joins TRBV4-1 to TRBJ1-3; D is undetermined. CDR3 length equals 18 residues. Germline CDR1 reads MGHRA; CDR2 reads YSYEKL. Deletions cut 0 bases from V and 1 base from J, with 16 bases between. In DNA form, the CDR3 reads TGCGCCAGCAGCCAAGATAAATATCAGGTTAGGTCTGGAAACACCATATATTTT. The encoded protein is CASSQDKYQVRSGNTIYF.

J is TRBJ2-5 and V is TRBV3-1 (or the pseudogene TRBV3-2), with TRBD2 identical over 11 bases. Germline V gene data show CDR1 as LGHDT and CDR2 as YNNKEL (reference sequence). The CDR3 is 17 residues long. With V trimmed by 3 bases and J by 5 bases, 11 bases remained unmatched. The CDR3: CASSHPPLAGVRETQYF. The CDR3 DNA is TGTGCCAGCAGCCACCCCCCACTAGCGGGGGTTCGTGAGACCCAGTACTTC.

The chain joins TRBV2 to TRBJ2-1, with TRBD1 matching over 12 bases. Germline loops: CDR1 SNHLY, CDR2 FYNNEI. Trimming at V came to 6 bases and at J to 6 bases, leaving 6 bases not matched to a gene. The CDR3 covers 15 residues. The CDR3 coding sequence is TGTGCCAGCAGGGGGACAGGGGGCGATCTCAATGAGCAGTTCTTC. It yields the protein CASRGTGGDLNEQFF.

The chain has TRBV6-5 and TRBJ2-1, with TRBD2 matching over 9 bases. CDR3 length equals 14 residues. The ends lost 6 bases at V and 5 bases at J; junction bases unmatched: 5. Germline values: CDR1 MNHEY, CDR2 SVGAGI. CDR3 coding DNA: TGTGCCAGCAGCCTAGCGGGAACAAACAATGAGCAGTTCTTC. Encoded protein: CASSLAGTNNEQFF.

A single count supports this clone. The chain employs TRBV27 and TRBJ1-2; maybe TRBD1 (5 bases). Germline loops: CDR1 MNHEY, CDR2 SMNVEV (reference sequence). Trimming removed 4 bases from V and 8 bases from J, with 17 bases in between. This CDR3 region has 14 residues. The CDR3 sequence: CASSSRDGGGGYTF. CDR3 in DNA: TGTGCCAGCAGTTCACGGGACGGCGGGGGGGGCTACACCTTC.

The rearrangement links TRBV6-5 to TRBJ1-4, with TRBD1 identical over 8 bases. With V trimmed by 6 bases and J by 7 bases, 10 bases remained unmatched. The CDR3 covers 15 residues. Germline CDR1 reads MNHEY; CDR2 reads SVGAGI. The CDR3 reads CASSRTGHRTEKLFF. The DNA of the CDR3 is TGTGCCAGCAGCCGGACAGGGCACCGCACTGAAAAACTGTTTTTT.

The chain carries TRBV6-5 and TRBJ2-2; D uncertain. V was pared by 2 bases and J by 7 bases, with 8 bases between. Germline CDR1 and CDR2: MNHEY and SVGAGI. The CDR3 extends over 13 amino acids. Written as DNA, the CDR3 is TGTGCCAGCAGTTACGGCCTAGGCGGGGAGCTGTTTTTT. This translates into CASSYGLGGELFF.

The chain employs TRBV6-5 and TRBJ1-4, with a possible D match to TRBD1 (6 bases). The CDR3 covers 14 residues. Deletions cut 4 bases from V and 5 bases from J, with 11 bases between. CDR1 and CDR2 (germline): MNHEY, SVGAGI. CDR3: CASSSGERNEKLFF. CDR3 bases: TGTGCCAGCAGTTCAGGGGAGAGGAATGAAAAACTGTTTTTT.

The chain recombines TRBV7-9 with TRBJ2-5, with TRBD1 as a possible D gene (5 bases). The CDR3 runs 14 residues. Germline-derived CDR1 and CDR2 are SEHNR and FQNEAQ (reference sequence). V lost 2 bases to trimming and J lost 0 bases, with 7 bases between them. The CDR3 spells CASSLWGYQETQYF. The CDR3 DNA follows: TGTGCCAGCAGCTTATGGGGCTACCAAGAGACCCAGTACTTC.

The chain has TRBV7-9 and TRBJ1-2, with unresolved D. V shed 1 base and J shed 1 base, with 7 bases lying between them. From germline, CDR1 is SEHNR and CDR2 FQNEAQ (reference sequence). The CDR3 consists of 14 residues. CDR3 nucleotides: TGTGCCAGCAGCTTAGGGTCAGTTAACTATGGCTACACCTTC. Translation gives CASSLGSVNYGYTF.

The genes are TRBV29-1 and TRBJ2-5; 9 bases are shared with TRBD2. The CDR3 is 15 residues long. From germline, CDR1 is SQVTM and CDR2 ANQGSEA. The V gene end was trimmed by 7 bases and the J gene end by 0 bases; junction bases not matched to a gene: 9. This chain's CDR3 is CSATLAGGNQETQYF. CDR3 bases: TGCAGCGCTACATTGGCGGGGGGGAACCAAGAGACCCAGTACTTC.

CDR3 residues: CASNLGGGSPLHF. In DNA form, the CDR3 reads TGTGCCAGCAACCTAGGGGGTGGATCACCCCTCCACTTT. This chain connects TRBV12-3 or TRBV12-4 to TRBJ1-6; D perhaps matches TRBD1 (6 bases). This CDR3 has 13 amino acids. Trimming removed 7 bases from V and 10 bases from J, with 14 bases in between.

The chain is built from TRBV19 and TRBJ1-6, with 7 positions matching TRBD1. CDR1 is LNHDA, CDR2 SQIVND, per germline (reference sequence). J gave up 7 bases and V 5 bases, and 11 bases lay outside the gene matches. There are 16 residues in the CDR3. Written as DNA, the CDR3 is TGTGCCAGTAGTTCGCGTCTCCGGGACAGCAATTCACCCCTCCACTTT. Protein sequence: CASSSRLRDSNSPLHF. Together with reference TRBV19 and TRBJ1-6, the CDR3 gives the full variable domain: DGGITQSPKYLFRKEGQNVTLSCEQNLNHDAMYWYRQDPGQGLRLIYYSQIVNDFQKGDIAEGYSVSREKKESFPLTVTSAQKNPTAFYLCASSSRLRDSNSPLHFGNGTRLTVT.

The rearrangement joins TRBV28 to TRBJ1-5; D remains unclear. Germline V gene data show CDR1 as MDHEN and CDR2 as SYDVKM. The CDR3 extends over 15 amino acids. The V gene lost 2 bases and the J gene lost 4 bases, with 12 bases spanning the gap. CDR3 bases: TGTGCCAGCAGTTTAGGCACTTCGGGAAATCAGCCCCAGCATTTT. Its protein is CASSLGTSGNQPQHF.

The V call is TRBV6-6, the J call TRBJ2-5; 8 bases align to TRBD2. J was trimmed by 5 bases and V by 2 bases; bases with no gene match: 4. Per the germline V gene, CDR1 is MNHNY and CDR2 is SVGAGI (reference sequence). The CDR3 is made up of 14 amino acids. DNA for the CDR3: TGTGCCAGCAGTTACCGCGGCGGGGGGGAGACCCAGTACTTC. It encodes CASSYRGGGETQYF.

The sample holds one count of this clone. V is TRBV24-1 and J is TRBJ1-4; D not resolved. The CDR3 has 13 residues. In germline, CDR1 is KGHDR, CDR2 SFDVKD. The ends were cut back, 5 bases at V and 11 bases at J, with 14 bases in the middle. CDR3 coding DNA: TGTGCCACCAGTGCCGGTTTAAGGAGGAAACTGTTTTTT. Its protein product is CATSAGLRRKLFF.

This chain links TRBV15 with TRBJ1-3; D not certain. The germline gives CDR1 LNHNV, CDR2 YYDKDF (reference sequence). The CDR3 has 15 amino acids. V was shortened by 3 bases and J by 4 bases, with 13 bases between the two germline ends. CDR3 nucleotides: TGTGCCACCAGCAGGGATCGACTTGGCGGAAACACCATATATTTT. This sequence encodes CATSRDRLGGNTIYF.

V usage is TRBV2 and J usage is TRBJ1-2; TRBD1 agrees at 8 bases. The CDR3 consists of 17 residues. CDR1 is SNHLY, CDR2 FYNNEI, per germline. Trimming at V came to 1 base and at J to 3 bases, leaving 10 bases not matched to a gene. The DNA of the CDR3 is TGTGCCAGCAGTGAAGAGGGACAGGCCCTGAATTACTATGGCTACACCTTC. The encoded protein is CASSEEGQALNYYGYTF.

This clone has a handful of counts. V gene TRBV6-1 combines with J gene TRBJ1-6, with unresolved D. The ends were cut back, 2 bases at V and 8 bases at J, with 10 bases in the middle. The germline V gene has CDR1 MNHNS and CDR2 SASEGT. The CDR3 is made up of 14 amino acids. CDR3 sequence reads: CASSERYRDSPLHF. CDR3 DNA sequence: TGTGCCAGCAGTGAAAGGTACCGGGATTCACCCCTCCACTTT.

The CDR3 nucleotides read TGTGCCAGCAGCTTATCGACAGGGGATAGGATGGAGCCCCAGCATTTT. The encoded protein is CASSLSTGDRMEPQHF. This chain uses TRBV7-8 with TRBJ1-5, with 8 bases aligning to TRBD1. The germline gives CDR1 SGHVS, CDR2 FQNEAQ. The trim removed 2 bases at V and 8 bases at J, leaving 11 bases unmatched. CDR3 length: 16 residues.